Included here is one TCR beta chain sequence, with context. Its antigen is unknown. The record originates from a study of T cells in Graves' hyperthyroidism and ophthalmopathy. The study, taken as a whole, reports: Most thyroid clonotypes with frequency above 0.001 were detected in blood.

Amplified TCR beta CDR3 regions derived from RNA transcripts. HTBI primers were used for first-round RT-PCR of the TCR CDR3. TCRdb fed the multiplex PCR reads into MiXCR, producing one record per CDR3 protein. The table lists about 300,000 distinct CDR3 sequences, approximately 18% of them singletons, with less than 40% in the top ten. The sample consisted of blood. The sequence derives from a man in his fifties or sixties with Graves' ophthalmopathy.

The CDR3 nucleotides read TGTGCCACCAGTGGCAAAGGGACTAGCGGAGCTCAAGAGACCCAGTACTTC. Translation gives CATSGKGTSGAQETQYF. The V and J genes are TRBV24-1 and TRBJ2-5; 11 bases are a match to TRBD2. The CDR3 loop spans 17 amino acids. Trimming cost V 5 bases and J 2 bases; bases outside gene matches: 9. Germline V gene data show CDR1 as KGHDR and CDR2 as SFDVKD.